This is a list of T cell receptor beta chains from one sample in a study of blood T cell repertoires in COVID-19. The method was immunoSEQ multiplex PCR; TCRdb's version includes in-frame clones alone and lacks a portion of them. The data hold approximately 280,000 clones, with around 88% observed a single time. Sequenced input: PBMCs or T cells enriched from blood (not recorded which). These receptors were taken from a woman aged 40 to 55 who had recovered from COVID-19. The conserved cysteine and the conserved F or W are not part of the CDR3 here. A D gene is named only where the DNA matches it firmly.

v_gene: TRBV27
d_gene: .
j_gene: TRBJ2-2
CDR3aa: ASSPSGPLGSRSGELF

v_gene: TRBV7-2
d_gene: .
j_gene: TRBJ1-2
CDR3aa: ASSLGGRAGYGYT

v_gene: TRBV19
d_gene: TRBD1
j_gene: TRBJ1-4
CDR3aa: ASSWGTGVKEKLF

v_gene: TRBV28
d_gene: .
j_gene: TRBJ1-2
CDR3aa: ASSSRGGRPRGYT

v_gene: TRBV16
d_gene: TRBD1
j_gene: TRBJ2-5
CDR3aa: ASSQGQKETQY

v_gene: TRBV2
d_gene: TRBD2
j_gene: TRBJ2-1
CDR3aa: ASTQGLGLAGVYEQF

v_gene: TRBV28
d_gene: .
j_gene: TRBJ1-2
CDR3aa: ASSPAPEYGYT

v_gene: TRBV28
d_gene: TRBD2
j_gene: TRBJ2-3
CDR3aa: ASRPTSGSSDTQY

v_gene: TRBV6-5
d_gene: TRBD2
j_gene: TRBJ2-5
CDR3aa: ASSRSITGGETQY

v_gene: TRBV28
d_gene: .
j_gene: TRBJ2-7
CDR3aa: ASSLYGGASYEQY

v_gene: TRBV7-3
d_gene: TRBD1
j_gene: TRBJ2-1
CDR3aa: ASSQTGAQYNEQF

v_gene: TRBV2
d_gene: .
j_gene: TRBJ1-5
CDR3aa: ASSEPSQPQH

v_gene: TRBV7-2
d_gene: .
j_gene: TRBJ1-3
CDR3aa: ASSLVQQISGNTIY

v_gene: TRBV4-1
d_gene: TRBD1
j_gene: TRBJ2-2
CDR3aa: ASRQTGGIPGELF

v_gene: TRBV3-1/TRBV3-2
d_gene: .
j_gene: TRBJ2-1
CDR3aa: ASSQDKNGLHYNEQF

v_gene: TRBV9
d_gene: .
j_gene: TRBJ2-1
CDR3aa: ASSPPPSDTDNEQF

v_gene: TRBV7-8
d_gene: .
j_gene: TRBJ2-7
CDR3aa: ASSLGTSDYEQY

v_gene: TRBV2
d_gene: .
j_gene: TRBJ1-4
CDR3aa: ASSGASVVGLF

v_gene: TRBV3-1/TRBV3-2
d_gene: TRBD2
j_gene: TRBJ2-7
CDR3aa: ASSPRLAGESYEQY

v_gene: TRBV4-1
d_gene: .
j_gene: TRBJ2-3
CDR3aa: ASSQESPGGRATDTQY

v_gene: TRBV15
d_gene: .
j_gene: TRBJ1-5
CDR3aa: ATSRDQFAVQPQH

v_gene: TRBV4-1
d_gene: TRBD2
j_gene: TRBJ2-5
CDR3aa: ASSQGTSATQETQY

v_gene: TRBV10-2
d_gene: .
j_gene: TRBJ2-1
CDR3aa: ASSDQLRGENEQF

v_gene: TRBV10-2
d_gene: .
j_gene: TRBJ1-1
CDR3aa: ASSEWTRNTEAF

v_gene: TRBV6-2/TRBV6-3
d_gene: .
j_gene: TRBJ1-1
CDR3aa: ASSYTTGMVNTEAF

v_gene: TRBV28
d_gene: .
j_gene: TRBJ1-5
CDR3aa: ASSFYSFNQPQH

v_gene: TRBV24-1
d_gene: .
j_gene: TRBJ2-7
CDR3aa: ATDDPGRRYEQY

v_gene: TRBV9
d_gene: TRBD2
j_gene: TRBJ2-1
CDR3aa: ASSVEPGGTSGQF

v_gene: TRBV3-1/TRBV3-2
d_gene: TRBD1
j_gene: TRBJ1-4
CDR3aa: ASSQDFQGADHEKLF

v_gene: TRBV28
d_gene: .
j_gene: TRBJ2-1
CDR3aa: ASNPGSGPAYNEQF

v_gene: TRBV7-3
d_gene: TRBD2
j_gene: TRBJ2-7
CDR3aa: ASSLLGLAGEPQY

v_gene: TRBV5-1
d_gene: .
j_gene: TRBJ2-1
CDR3aa: ASSSDTSWLGNEQF

v_gene: TRBV11-2
d_gene: TRBD2
j_gene: TRBJ2-1
CDR3aa: ASSLVLAGTPPF

v_gene: TRBV7-2
d_gene: .
j_gene: TRBJ2-2
CDR3aa: ASSLEGGANTGELF

v_gene: TRBV9
d_gene: .
j_gene: TRBJ2-1
CDR3aa: ASSVEGFEQF

v_gene: TRBV27
d_gene: TRBD2
j_gene: TRBJ2-3
CDR3aa: ASSSGRTDTQY

v_gene: TRBV9
d_gene: .
j_gene: TRBJ1-1
CDR3aa: ASSFGGGVEAF

v_gene: TRBV25-1
d_gene: .
j_gene: TRBJ1-2
CDR3aa: ASSDPIGGYT

v_gene: TRBV7-8
d_gene: .
j_gene: TRBJ1-6
CDR3aa: ASSLDRNNSPLH

v_gene: TRBV4-1
d_gene: TRBD1
j_gene: TRBJ2-7
CDR3aa: ASSQVDRGYEQY

v_gene: TRBV10-3
d_gene: TRBD2
j_gene: TRBJ2-3
CDR3aa: AISPLAGLLDTQY

v_gene: TRBV4-3
d_gene: .
j_gene: TRBJ1-5
CDR3aa: ASSPSLTDYQPQH

v_gene: TRBV28
d_gene: TRBD1
j_gene: TRBJ2-7
CDR3aa: ASGTGEQY

v_gene: TRBV28
d_gene: .
j_gene: TRBJ1-1
CDR3aa: ASSLYARGTEAF

v_gene: TRBV19
d_gene: TRBD1
j_gene: TRBJ2-7
CDR3aa: ASNDRVGEQY

v_gene: TRBV7-9
d_gene: TRBD1
j_gene: TRBJ1-4
CDR3aa: ASSRIDRGAEKLF

v_gene: TRBV15
d_gene: .
j_gene: TRBJ2-5
CDR3aa: ATSAPVVETQY

v_gene: TRBV19
d_gene: .
j_gene: TRBJ1-1
CDR3aa: ASSRTGSTEAF

v_gene: TRBV27
d_gene: TRBD2
j_gene: TRBJ2-1
CDR3aa: ASSLREGIGEQF

v_gene: TRBV18
d_gene: TRBD1
j_gene: TRBJ2-2
CDR3aa: ASSPVGGAGGELF

v_gene: TRBV2
d_gene: TRBD2
j_gene: TRBJ2-7
CDR3aa: ASSALGTSADEQY

v_gene: TRBV15
d_gene: TRBD1
j_gene: TRBJ1-5
CDR3aa: ATSGGTGVGNQPQH

v_gene: TRBV7-6
d_gene: .
j_gene: TRBJ2-1
CDR3aa: ASSLVLGGNEQF

v_gene: TRBV2
d_gene: .
j_gene: TRBJ1-2
CDR3aa: ASSPDLRDGYGYT